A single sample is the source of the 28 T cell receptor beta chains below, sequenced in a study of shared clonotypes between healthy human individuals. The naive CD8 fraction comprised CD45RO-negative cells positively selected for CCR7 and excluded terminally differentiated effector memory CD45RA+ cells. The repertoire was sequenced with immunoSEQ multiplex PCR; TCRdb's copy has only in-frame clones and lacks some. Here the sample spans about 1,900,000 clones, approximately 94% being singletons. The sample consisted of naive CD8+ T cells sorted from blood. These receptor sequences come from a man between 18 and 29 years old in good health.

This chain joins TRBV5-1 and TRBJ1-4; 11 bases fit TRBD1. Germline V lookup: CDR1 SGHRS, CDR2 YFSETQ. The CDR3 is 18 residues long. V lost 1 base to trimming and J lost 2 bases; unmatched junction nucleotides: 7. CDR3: CASSLWDRGIATNEKLFF. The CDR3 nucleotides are TGCGCCAGCAGCTTGTGGGACAGGGGGATTGCTACTAATGAAAAACTGTTTTTT.

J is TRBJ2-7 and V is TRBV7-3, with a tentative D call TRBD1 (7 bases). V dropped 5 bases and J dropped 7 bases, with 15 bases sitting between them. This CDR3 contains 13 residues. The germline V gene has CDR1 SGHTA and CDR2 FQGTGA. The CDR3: CASSPQGGGEQYF. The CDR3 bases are TGTGCCAGCAGCCCCCAGGGGGGAGGTGAGCAGTACTTC.

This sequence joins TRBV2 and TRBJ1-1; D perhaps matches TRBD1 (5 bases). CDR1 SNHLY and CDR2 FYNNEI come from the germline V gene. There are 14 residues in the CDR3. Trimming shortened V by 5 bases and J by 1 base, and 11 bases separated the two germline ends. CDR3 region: CASSSDQGNTEAFF. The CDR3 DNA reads TGTGCCAGCAGTTCAGACCAGGGGAACACTGAAGCTTTCTTT.

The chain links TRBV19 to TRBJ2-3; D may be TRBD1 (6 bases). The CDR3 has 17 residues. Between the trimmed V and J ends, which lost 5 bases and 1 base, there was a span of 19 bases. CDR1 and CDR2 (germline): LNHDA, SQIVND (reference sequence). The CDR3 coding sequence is TGTGCCAGTAGTGTATTCCGGGACACGGGCCGCACAGATACGCAGTATTTT. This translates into CASSVFRDTGRTDTQYF.

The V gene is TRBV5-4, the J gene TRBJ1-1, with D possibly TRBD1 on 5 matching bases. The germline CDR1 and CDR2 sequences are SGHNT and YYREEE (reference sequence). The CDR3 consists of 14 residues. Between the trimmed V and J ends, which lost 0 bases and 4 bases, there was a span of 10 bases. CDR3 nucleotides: TGTGCCAGCAGCTTGGCCCGGGGGGGCACTGAAGCTTTCTTT. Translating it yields CASSLARGGTEAFF.

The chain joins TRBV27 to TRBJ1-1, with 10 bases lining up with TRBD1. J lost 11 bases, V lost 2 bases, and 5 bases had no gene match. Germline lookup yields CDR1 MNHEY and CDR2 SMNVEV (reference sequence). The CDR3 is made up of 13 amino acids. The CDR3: CASSLTGQGRAFF. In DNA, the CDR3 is TGTGCCAGCAGTTTAACGGGACAGGGGAGGGCTTTCTTT.

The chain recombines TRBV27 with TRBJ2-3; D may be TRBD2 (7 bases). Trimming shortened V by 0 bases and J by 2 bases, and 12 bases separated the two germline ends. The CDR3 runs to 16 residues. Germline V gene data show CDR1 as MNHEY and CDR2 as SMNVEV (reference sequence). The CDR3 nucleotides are TGTGCCAGCAGTTTATCGGCGGGGGCCGCCACAGATACGCAGTATTTT. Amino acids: CASSLSAGAATDTQYF.

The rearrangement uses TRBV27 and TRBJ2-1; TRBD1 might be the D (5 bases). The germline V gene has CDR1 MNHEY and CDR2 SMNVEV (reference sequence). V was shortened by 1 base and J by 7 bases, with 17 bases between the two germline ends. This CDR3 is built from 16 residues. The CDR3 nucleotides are TGTGCCAGCAGTTTATTCCTAGGGCAAAAGGGGAATGAGCAGTTCTTC. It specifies CASSLFLGQKGNEQFF.

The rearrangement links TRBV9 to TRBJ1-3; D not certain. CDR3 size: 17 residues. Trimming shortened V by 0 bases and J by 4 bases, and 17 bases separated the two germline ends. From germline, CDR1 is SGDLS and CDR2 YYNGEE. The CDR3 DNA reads TGTGCCAGCAGCGTAGAGGGCGAGGGTGTCGGGGGAAACACCATATATTTT. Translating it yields CASSVEGEGVGGNTIYF.

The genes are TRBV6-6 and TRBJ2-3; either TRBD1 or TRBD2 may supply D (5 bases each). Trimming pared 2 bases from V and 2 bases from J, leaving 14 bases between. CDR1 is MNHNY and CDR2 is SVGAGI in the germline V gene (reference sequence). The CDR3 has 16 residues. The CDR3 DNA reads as TGTGCCAGCAGTTACCCCCGGGTGGGGGACACAGATACGCAGTATTTT. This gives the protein CASSYPRVGDTDTQYF.

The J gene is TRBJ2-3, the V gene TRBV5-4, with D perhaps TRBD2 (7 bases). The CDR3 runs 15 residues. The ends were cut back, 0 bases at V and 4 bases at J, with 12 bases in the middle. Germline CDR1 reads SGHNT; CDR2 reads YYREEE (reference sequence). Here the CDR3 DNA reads TGTGCCAGCAGCTTGGTGGGGGCGGGAGCAGATACGCAGTATTTT. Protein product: CASSLVGAGADTQYF.

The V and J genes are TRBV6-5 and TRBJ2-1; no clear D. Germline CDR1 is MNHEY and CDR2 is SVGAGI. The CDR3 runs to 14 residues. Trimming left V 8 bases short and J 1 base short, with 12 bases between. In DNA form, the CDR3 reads TGTGCCAGCTCCCGACTGCCTTCCTACAATGAGCAGTTCTTC. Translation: CASSRLPSYNEQFF.

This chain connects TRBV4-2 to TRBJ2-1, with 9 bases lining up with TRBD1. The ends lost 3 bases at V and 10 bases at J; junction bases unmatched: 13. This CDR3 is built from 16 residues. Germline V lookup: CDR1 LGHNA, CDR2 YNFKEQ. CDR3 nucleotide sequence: TGTGCCAGCAGCCAGGCGGACAGGGGACTTCAAGGGGAGCAGTTCTTC. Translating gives CASSQADRGLQGEQFF.

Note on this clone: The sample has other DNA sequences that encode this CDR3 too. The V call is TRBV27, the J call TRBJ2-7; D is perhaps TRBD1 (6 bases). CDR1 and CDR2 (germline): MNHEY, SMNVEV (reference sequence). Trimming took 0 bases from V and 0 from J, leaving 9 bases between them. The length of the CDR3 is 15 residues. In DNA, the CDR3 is TGTGCCAGCAGTTTATCAACAGGGAGCTCCTACGAGCAGTACTTC. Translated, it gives CASSLSTGSSYEQYF.

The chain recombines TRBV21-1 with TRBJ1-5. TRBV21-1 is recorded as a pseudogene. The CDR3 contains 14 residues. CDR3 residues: CASSKGRVVSPQHF. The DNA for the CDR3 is TGTGCCAGCAGCAAGGGGCGGGTAGTATCGCCCCAGCATTTT.

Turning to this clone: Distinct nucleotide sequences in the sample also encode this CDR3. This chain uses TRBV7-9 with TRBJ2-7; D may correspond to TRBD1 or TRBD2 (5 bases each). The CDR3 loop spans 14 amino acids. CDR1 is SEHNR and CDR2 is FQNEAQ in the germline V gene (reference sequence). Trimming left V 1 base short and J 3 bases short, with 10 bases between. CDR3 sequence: CASSLEGRIYEQYF. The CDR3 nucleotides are TGTGCCAGCAGCTTAGAGGGACGGATCTACGAGCAGTACTTC.

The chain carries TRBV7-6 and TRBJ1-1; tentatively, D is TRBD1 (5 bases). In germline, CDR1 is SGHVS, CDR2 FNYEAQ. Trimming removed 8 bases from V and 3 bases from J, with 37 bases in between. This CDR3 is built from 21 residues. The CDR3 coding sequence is TGTGCCAGCTGGGGACCGAAGAATGTCCCTTCCCCGAAGGGAGTAGACACTGAAGCTTTCTTT. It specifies CASWGPKNVPSPKGVDTEAFF.

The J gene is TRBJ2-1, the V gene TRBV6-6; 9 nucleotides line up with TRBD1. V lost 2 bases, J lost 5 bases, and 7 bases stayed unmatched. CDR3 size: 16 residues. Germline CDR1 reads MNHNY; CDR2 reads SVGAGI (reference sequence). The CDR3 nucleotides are TGTGCCAGCAGTTACCCCACAGGGGGCGCGGACAATGAGCAGTTCTTC. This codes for CASSYPTGGADNEQFF.

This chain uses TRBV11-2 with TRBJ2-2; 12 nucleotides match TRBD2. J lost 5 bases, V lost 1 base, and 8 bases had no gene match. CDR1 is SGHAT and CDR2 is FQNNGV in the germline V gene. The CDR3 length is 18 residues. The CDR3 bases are TGTGCCAGCAGCTTAGGCCCGCTAGCGGGAGGGCCTACCGGGGAGCTGTTTTTT. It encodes CASSLGPLAGGPTGELFF.

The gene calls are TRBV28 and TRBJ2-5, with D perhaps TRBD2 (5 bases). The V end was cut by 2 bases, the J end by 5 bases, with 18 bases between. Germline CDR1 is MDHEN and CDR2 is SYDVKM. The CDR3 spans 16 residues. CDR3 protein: CASSLIVTGSVETQYF. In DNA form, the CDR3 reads TGTGCCAGCAGTTTAATAGTAACGGGATCGGTGGAGACCCAGTACTTC.

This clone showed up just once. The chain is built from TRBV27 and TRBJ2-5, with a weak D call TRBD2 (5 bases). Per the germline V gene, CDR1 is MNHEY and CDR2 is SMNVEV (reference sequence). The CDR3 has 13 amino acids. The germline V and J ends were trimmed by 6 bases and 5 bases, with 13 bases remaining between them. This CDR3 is CASSLLEEETQYF. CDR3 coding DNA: TGTGCCAGCAGCTTACTAGAGGAGGAGACCCAGTACTTC.

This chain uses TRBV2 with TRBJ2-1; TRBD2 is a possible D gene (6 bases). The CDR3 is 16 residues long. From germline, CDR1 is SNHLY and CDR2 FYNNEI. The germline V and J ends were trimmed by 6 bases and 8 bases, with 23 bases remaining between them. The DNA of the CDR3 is TGTGCCAGCAGGGAGGGTTACCTAGTCCCTACCGATGAGCAGTTCTTC. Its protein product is CASREGYLVPTDEQFF.

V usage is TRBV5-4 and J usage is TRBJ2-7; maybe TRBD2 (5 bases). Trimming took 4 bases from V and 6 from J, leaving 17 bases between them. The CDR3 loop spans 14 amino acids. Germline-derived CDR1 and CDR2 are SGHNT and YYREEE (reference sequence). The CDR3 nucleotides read TGTGCCAGCAGCCTCGGACTGTTCTCGTCCGAGCAGTACTTC. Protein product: CASSLGLFSSEQYF.

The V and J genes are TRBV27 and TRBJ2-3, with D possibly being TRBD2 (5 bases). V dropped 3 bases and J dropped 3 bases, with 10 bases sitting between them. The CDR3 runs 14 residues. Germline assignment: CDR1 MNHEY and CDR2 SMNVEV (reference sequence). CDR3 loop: CASSFYGGTDTQYF. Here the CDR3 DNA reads TGTGCCAGCAGTTTTTATGGCGGGACAGATACGCAGTATTTT.

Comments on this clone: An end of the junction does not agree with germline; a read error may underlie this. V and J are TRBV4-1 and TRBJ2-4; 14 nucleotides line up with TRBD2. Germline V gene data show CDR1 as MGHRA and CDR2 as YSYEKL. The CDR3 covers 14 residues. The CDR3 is CASSHGLAGGLPHF. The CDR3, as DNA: TGCGCCAGCAGCCACGGACTAGCGGGGGGTCTCCCGCACTTC.

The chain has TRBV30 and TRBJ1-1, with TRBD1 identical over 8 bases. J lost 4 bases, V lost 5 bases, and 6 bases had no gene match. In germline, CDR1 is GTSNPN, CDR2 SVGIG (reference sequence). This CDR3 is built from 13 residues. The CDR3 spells CAWVITGGTEAFF. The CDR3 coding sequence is TGTGCCTGGGTAATAACAGGGGGCACTGAAGCTTTCTTT.

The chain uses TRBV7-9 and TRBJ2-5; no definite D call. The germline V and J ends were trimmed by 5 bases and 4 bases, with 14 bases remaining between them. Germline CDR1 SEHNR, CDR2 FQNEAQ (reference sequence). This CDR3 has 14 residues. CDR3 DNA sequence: TGTGCCAGCAGCCCAATCATGCGGCCAGAGACCCAGTACTTC. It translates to CASSPIMRPETQYF.

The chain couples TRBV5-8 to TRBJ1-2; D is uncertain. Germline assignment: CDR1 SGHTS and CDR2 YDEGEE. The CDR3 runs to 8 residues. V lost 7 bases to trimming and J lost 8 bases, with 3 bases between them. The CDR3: CASLGYTF. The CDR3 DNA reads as TGTGCCAGCCTCGGCTACACCTTC.